Below are 3 T cell receptor beta chains sequenced from a single sample in a study of shared clonotypes between healthy human individuals. Here immunoSEQ multiplex PCR was the method, and the copy in TCRdb shows in-frame clones only, minus some. The table has 2.5 million or so clones, about 92% seen once. Sequencing was done on a sample of naive CD4+ T cells sorted from blood. As for subset: CD45RA+ positively selected. Receptors were obtained from a young man in good health.

The V gene is TRBV25-1, the J gene TRBJ1-3; D gene unclear. Germline CDR1 and CDR2: MGHDK and SYGVNS. This CDR3 region has 12 residues. The V gene lost 4 bases and the J gene lost 4 bases, with 5 bases spanning the gap. CDR3: CASSAPGNTIYF. As DNA, the CDR3 is TGTGCCAGCAGTGCCCCCGGAAACACCATATATTTT.

The J gene is TRBJ2-7, the V gene TRBV7-9; TRBD1 might be the D (6 bases). CDR1 is SEHNR, CDR2 FQNEAQ, per germline (reference sequence). There are 14 residues in the CDR3. V was trimmed by 5 bases and J by 3 bases, leaving 14 bases between them. CDR3 DNA: TGTGCCAGCAGCACCCGGGACACCATCTACGAGCAGTACTTC. Residues: CASSTRDTIYEQYF.

With respect to this clone: The identical CDR3 is also encoded by other nucleotide sequences in the sample. The genes are TRBV29-1 and TRBJ2-3; no clear D. Trimming removed 4 bases at V and 2 bases at J, with 7 bases between. CDR3 size: 12 residues. Germline V CDR1 and CDR2: SQVTM, ANQGSEA. This CDR3 is CSVVRATDTQYF. CDR3 nucleotides: TGCAGCGTTGTGCGCGCCACAGATACGCAGTATTTT.